The 5 T cell receptor beta chains listed next were all sequenced from one sample in a study of OX40 agonist ivuxolimab in advanced cancers. The table came from immunoSEQ multiplex PCR; TCRdb's copy has only in-frame clones and leaves some out. The sample includes tens of thousands of clones, about 91% seen only once; the top ten take under 3.5%. The sequencing used CD4+ or CD8+ T cells sorted from blood, collected in a trial of the OX40 agonist ivuxolimab. These receptor sequences come from an adult with an advanced solid tumor such as melanoma, head and neck, liver or kidney cancer.

The V call is TRBV7-2, the J call TRBJ2-2; possible D gene TRBD2, 5 bases. The CDR3 spans 16 residues. Germline loops: CDR1 SGHTA, CDR2 FQGNSA. Trimming took off 2 bases at V and 0 bases at J, with 10 bases between the two ends. CDR3 amino acids: CASSLYPSPNTGELFF. The CDR3, as DNA: TGTGCCAGCAGCTTATACCCTAGCCCGAACACCGGGGAGCTGTTTTTT.

The chain joins TRBV7-2 to TRBJ2-1; D is undetermined. This CDR3 has 12 amino acids. Trimming cost V 5 bases and J 10 bases, with 12 bases left between them. The germline gives CDR1 SGHTA, CDR2 FQGNSA. CDR3 DNA sequence: TGTGCCAGCAGCCCTTACGCGGCCGAGCAGTTCTTC. It encodes CASSPYAAEQFF.

This clone was counted once. The V gene is TRBV20-1, the J gene TRBJ1-5; maybe TRBD1 (6 bases). CDR3 length: 11 residues. V was trimmed by 6 bases and J by 11 bases, leaving 14 bases between them. The germline V gene has CDR1 DFQATT and CDR2 SNEGSKA (reference sequence). The CDR3 spells CSAAGGQSQHF. The CDR3 nucleotides read TGCAGTGCCGCGGGGGGCCAGTCCCAGCATTTT.

The V gene is TRBV5-1, the J gene TRBJ2-2; D is undetermined. The CDR3 has 11 amino acids. In germline, CDR1 is SGHRS, CDR2 YFSETQ. The germline V and J ends were trimmed by 1 base and 6 bases, with 1 base remaining between them. The CDR3 protein is CASSLSGELFF. Here the CDR3 DNA reads TGCGCCAGCAGCTTGTCCGGGGAGCTGTTTTTT.

The V call is TRBV2, the J call TRBJ2-5; D unclear. From germline, CDR1 is SNHLY and CDR2 FYNNEI. The CDR3 loop spans 14 amino acids. V shed 2 bases and J shed 0 bases, with 7 bases lying between them. Written as DNA, the CDR3 is TGTGCCAGCAGTGAATCCCAGTACCAAGAGACCCAGTACTTC. Translating it yields CASSESQYQETQYF. The whole variable domain, remainder taken from reference TRBV2 and TRBJ2-5, is EPEVTQTPSHQVTQMGQEVILRCVPISNHLYFYWYRQILGQKVEFLVSFYNNEISEKSEIFDDQFSVERPDGSNFTLKIRSTKLEDSAMYFCASSESQYQETQYFGPGTRLLVL.